This entry lists 17 T cell receptor beta chains sequenced from one sample in a study of Graves' ophthalmopathy and Graves' hyperthyroidism. Researchers took RNA transcripts and amplified TCR beta CDR3 regions from them. In the first round, RT-PCR was carried out with HTBI primers, and a multiplex PCR formed the second round. From the multiplex PCR reads, TCRdb called clonotypes with MiXCR, one entry per CDR3 protein. The table has about 700,000 distinct CDR3 sequences, around 40% seen once; the top ten hold less than 55%. Sequenced: peripheral blood. These TCRs come from an adult man with Graves' ophthalmopathy.

The chain uses TRBV7-9 and TRBJ2-5; 7 nucleotides agree with TRBD1. Judging by the DNA end, TRBJ2-7 fits better; the J call may be wrong. The CDR3 has 17 amino acids. Germline CDR1 is SEHNR and CDR2 is FQNEAQ (reference sequence). Written as DNA, the CDR3 is TGTGCCAGCAGCTTAGTAGTAACCCGACAGGGTTCCTACGAGCAGTACTTC. This sequence encodes CASSLVVTRQGSYEQYF.

Ten or more counts support this clonotype. The junction differs from germline at one of its ends, possibly a read error. The chain has TRBV2 and TRBJ2-5; D gene ambiguous. Looked up from germline, CDR1 is SNHLY and CDR2 is FYNNEI. The CDR3 consists of 11 residues. Here the CDR3 reads CASRREETQYF. In DNA form, the CDR3 reads TGCGCCAGCCGGAGAGAAGAGACCCAGTACTTC.

Turning to this clonotype: One end of the junction varies from germline; a read error may be responsible. The J gene is TRBJ1-5, the V gene TRBV24-1, with TRBD1 identical over 9 bases. The CDR3 covers 17 residues. Germline V gene lookup returns CDR1 KGHDR and CDR2 SFDVKD. The CDR3 protein is CASSTPGGTGSNQPQHF. Here the CDR3 DNA reads TGTGCCAGCAGTACACCCGGCGGGACAGGGAGCAATCAGCCCCAGCATTTT.

Turning to this clonotype: One end of the junction does not line up with germline, which may come from a read error. This chain uses TRBV10-3 with TRBJ2-7, with D possibly matching TRBD1 (5 bases). The CDR3 sequence is 14 residues long. CDR1 and CDR2 from the germline V gene are ENHRY and SYGVKD. The CDR3 here is CASSPTVKSYEQYF. The CDR3 coding sequence is TGTGCCAGCAGTCCGACAGTGAAATCCTACGAGCAGTACTTC.

This clonotype was seen many times. The CDR3 loop reads CASSTAGGSYGYTF. CDR3 nucleotides: TGTGCCAGTAGTACGGCAGGGGGCAGCTATGGCTACACCTTC. The gene calls are TRBV19 and TRBJ1-2; 8 bases are shared with TRBD1. J gave up 4 bases and V 4 bases, and 5 bases lay outside the gene matches. The CDR3 is 14 amino acids. Germline V gene sequence: CDR1 LNHDA, CDR2 SQIVND (reference sequence).

The chain joins TRBV14 to TRBJ1-2; the match to TRBD1 covers 8 bases. CDR1 SGHDN and CDR2 FVKESK come from the germline V gene. This CDR3 is 13 amino acids long. J lost 8 bases, V lost 6 bases, and 8 bases had no gene match. In nucleotides, the CDR3 is TGTGCCAGCAGTGAACCCGGGACAGGCGGCTACACCTTC. This sequence encodes CASSEPGTGGYTF.

This clonotype was counted ten times or more. V is TRBV10-2 and J is TRBJ2-7; 10 bases map to TRBD2. Germline V CDR1 and CDR2: WSHSY, SAAADI. V was clipped by 7 bases and J by 1 base; unmatched bases: 4. CDR3 length equals 14 residues. The CDR3 protein is CASTVAGGSYEQYF. The CDR3 region has the DNA TGCGCCAGCACCGTAGCGGGAGGATCCTACGAGCAGTACTTC.

This clonotype was seen repeatedly, ten times or more. Germline and junction disagree at one end, which may indicate a read error. This chain connects TRBV15 to TRBJ2-5; the match to TRBD1 covers 9 bases. The CDR3 length is 13 residues. CDR1 and CDR2 from the germline V gene are LNHNV and YYDKDF (reference sequence). The CDR3 sequence is CATSRDQGDRASF. In DNA, the CDR3 is TGTGCCACCAGCAGAGATCAGGGGGACAGGGCGTCCTTC.

The table lists this clonotype with a few counts. This rearrangement joins TRBV6-6 to TRBJ1-5, with 7 nucleotides matching TRBD1. After removal of 2 bases from V and 0 bases from J, the junction contained 10 bases not matched to a gene. The CDR3 is 18 residues long. The germline CDR1 and CDR2 sequences are MNHNY and SVGAGI (reference sequence). CDR3 nucleotide sequence: TGTGCCAGCAGTTACCCTGCGACAGGGCCTTATAGCAATCAGCCCCAGCATTTT. Its protein product is CASSYPATGPYSNQPQHF.

This rearrangement joins TRBV27 to TRBJ2-7; 8 bases line up with TRBD1. There are 15 residues in the CDR3. The germline V gene encodes CDR1 MNHEY and CDR2 SMNVEV (reference sequence). V was pared by 6 bases and J by 3 bases, with 10 bases of the junction left unmatched. The CDR3 sequence: CASSGRDRPFYEQYF. CDR3 sequence (DNA): TGTGCCAGCAGCGGAAGGGACAGGCCCTTCTACGAGCAGTACTTC.

This rearrangement joins TRBV7-2 to TRBJ1-6, with 9 bases lining up with TRBD1. V gave up 1 base and J gave up 7 bases; unmatched junction bases: 11. This CDR3 is 18 amino acids long. In germline, CDR1 is SGHTA, CDR2 FQGNSA. The CDR3 sequence: CASSLVTGGPGANSPLHF. The DNA of the CDR3 is TGTGCCAGCAGCTTAGTAACAGGGGGCCCCGGGGCGAATTCACCCCTCCACTTT. The full variable domain, with the rest looked up from reference TRBV7-2 and TRBJ1-6, is GAGVSQSPSNKVTEKGKDVELRCDPISGHTALYWYRQSLGQGLEFLIYFQGNSAPDKSGLPSDRFSAERTGGSVSTLTIQRTQQEDSAVYLCASSLVTGGPGANSPLHFGNGTRLTVT.

This clonotype was observed a handful of times. The rearrangement uses TRBV20-1 and TRBJ1-1, with a tentative D call TRBD1 (5 bases). The CDR3 covers 13 residues. Trimming removed 0 bases from V and 4 bases from J, with 9 bases in between. Germline values: CDR1 DFQATT, CDR2 SNEGSKA (reference sequence). The DNA for the CDR3 is TGCAGTGCTAGAGAAACAGGCCGCACTGAAGCTTTCTTT. Encoded protein: CSARETGRTEAFF.

This clonotype was seen a handful of times. The chain's CDR3 is CSAAGQGFGGELFF. As DNA, the CDR3 is TGCAGTGCAGCGGGACAGGGTTTTGGCGGGGAGCTGTTTTTT. This rearrangement joins TRBV20-1 to TRBJ2-2; 9 nucleotides line up with TRBD1. CDR3 size: 14 residues. Germline-derived CDR1 and CDR2 are DFQATT and SNEGSKA (reference sequence). V was clipped by 6 bases and J by 7 bases; unmatched bases: 9.

This rearrangement joins TRBV2 to TRBJ1-1; D not resolved. Trimming cost V 3 bases and J 4 bases, with 15 bases left between them. This CDR3 contains 15 residues. CDR1 SNHLY and CDR2 FYNNEI come from the germline V gene. As DNA, the CDR3 is TGTGCCAGCAGTGAGACACTTCCCGAGGCCACTGAAGCTTTCTTT. Its protein is CASSETLPEATEAFF.

This clonotype showed up many times. The gene calls are TRBV2 and TRBJ2-5, with D possibly being TRBD1 (6 bases). The CDR3 loop spans 13 amino acids. CDR1 and CDR2 (germline): SNHLY, FYNNEI. Trimming took off 3 bases at V and 4 bases at J, with 9 bases between the two ends. The CDR3 region has the DNA TGTGCCAGCAGTGATGAAGGGGGAGAGACCCAGTACTTC. Its translation: CASSDEGGETQYF.

This clonotype was counted ten times or more. This chain connects TRBV7-2 to TRBJ1-4; the D gene is possibly TRBD1 (5 bases). The germline gives CDR1 SGHTA, CDR2 FQGNSA. The CDR3 loop spans 14 amino acids. The V end was cut by 1 base, the J end by 6 bases, with 9 bases between. The CDR3 sequence: CASSLVVGDEKLFF. The DNA for the CDR3 is TGTGCCAGCAGCTTAGTCGTGGGGGATGAAAAACTGTTTTTT.

V gene TRBV25-1 combines with J gene TRBJ1-1; 10 bases fit TRBD1. The V segment lost 8 bases and the J segment 1 base; nucleotides outside the gene matches: 4. The CDR3 spans 14 residues. Per germline, CDR1 MGHDK and CDR2 SYGVNS. CDR3 coding DNA: TGTGCCAGCTGCAGACAGGGGGCGAACACTGAAGCTTTCTTT. Amino acid sequence: CASCRQGANTEAFF.